This T cell receptor (beta chain) originates from a study of cytomegalovirus exposure and HLA in healthy donors. Turning to this clone: Its specificity is not known.

General study results and limits: Relative to the approximately 670-donor mean, N-insertions were reportedly fewer in an Asian-associated ancestry cluster in a later analysis.

The PCR made use of 60 Vbeta and 13 Jbeta primers. Assay: immunoSEQ multiplex PCR; the TCRdb copy retains only in-frame clones and omits some. The sample has around 170,000 clones; approximately 84% are singletons. J lost 1 base, V lost 4 bases, and 8 bases had no gene match. Germline V gene sequence: CDR1 SGHDT, CDR2 YYEEEE. This CDR3 has 16 amino acids. This receptor was identified in a man in his fifties in good health and CMV-seronegative. V is TRBV5-6 and J is TRBJ2-3; TRBD1 aligns across 8 bases. Sequencing was carried out using PBMCs. The DNA for the CDR3 is TGTGCCAGCAGCCCCCAGGGGGCGCTGGGCACAGATACGCAGTATTTT. Translating gives CASSPQGALGTDTQYF.